One and the same sample provided the 5 T cell receptor beta chains below, sequenced in a study of T cell responses to AZD1222 COVID-19 vaccine. This table comes from immunoSEQ multiplex PCR, and its TCRdb copy is limited to in-frame clones, with some not included. Altogether 90,000 to 100,000 clones are present, roughly 88% being singletons, with the ten largest covering about 3%. Here the sequenced sample was peripheral blood, taken on day 0 of AZD1222 vaccination. The receptors stem from an adult in good health.

This chain joins TRBV2 and TRBJ2-7; TRBD1 matches 8 bases. The V gene end was trimmed by 2 bases and the J gene end by 3 bases; junction bases not matched to a gene: 6. Germline loops: CDR1 SNHLY, CDR2 FYNNEI. CDR3 length: 15 residues. CDR3 in DNA: TGTGCCAGCAGTGAACGGACAGGGCCTTTCTACGAGCAGTACTTC. It encodes CASSERTGPFYEQYF.

The chain carries TRBV24-1 and TRBJ2-3; D not resolved. The germline V gene has CDR1 KGHDR and CDR2 SFDVKD. The V end lost 4 bases, the J end lost 5 bases, and 15 bases lay between the germline ends. The CDR3 runs 15 residues. The DNA for the CDR3 is TGTGCCACCAGTGACCAATCCTTCATAAAAGATACGCAGTATTTT. This translates into CATSDQSFIKDTQYF.

The chain combines TRBV23-1 with TRBJ1-4, with D unresolved. TRBV23-1 is an ORF, with its function uncertain. V was clipped by 0 bases and J by 0 bases, with 11 bases between them. There are 17 residues in the CDR3. As DNA, the CDR3 is TGCGCCAGCAGTCAATCCGGCAGCGGGGCAACTAATGAAAAACTGTTTTTT. Amino acid sequence: CASSQSGSGATNEKLFF.

For the CDR3, the DNA is TGTGCCACCCGCCCGACGGGGGCGACAGATACGCAGTATTTT. Residues: CATRPTGATDTQYF. This rearrangement joins TRBV24-1 to TRBJ2-3, with D perhaps matching TRBD1 or TRBD2 (6 bases each). The V end lost 9 bases, the J end lost 3 bases, and 15 bases lay between the germline ends. Germline lookup yields CDR1 KGHDR and CDR2 SFDVKD. The CDR3 has 14 amino acids.

This clone was recorded once. V gene TRBV2 combines with J gene TRBJ1-1; D unresolved. Per the germline V gene, CDR1 is SNHLY and CDR2 is FYNNEI. The V end was cut by 0 bases, the J end by 0 bases, with 14 bases between. This CDR3 spans 17 amino acids. The CDR3 DNA is TGTGCCAGCAGTGAAGCCGGCAGGAGACGCATGAACACTGAAGCTTTCTTT. It yields the protein CASSEAGRRRMNTEAFF.